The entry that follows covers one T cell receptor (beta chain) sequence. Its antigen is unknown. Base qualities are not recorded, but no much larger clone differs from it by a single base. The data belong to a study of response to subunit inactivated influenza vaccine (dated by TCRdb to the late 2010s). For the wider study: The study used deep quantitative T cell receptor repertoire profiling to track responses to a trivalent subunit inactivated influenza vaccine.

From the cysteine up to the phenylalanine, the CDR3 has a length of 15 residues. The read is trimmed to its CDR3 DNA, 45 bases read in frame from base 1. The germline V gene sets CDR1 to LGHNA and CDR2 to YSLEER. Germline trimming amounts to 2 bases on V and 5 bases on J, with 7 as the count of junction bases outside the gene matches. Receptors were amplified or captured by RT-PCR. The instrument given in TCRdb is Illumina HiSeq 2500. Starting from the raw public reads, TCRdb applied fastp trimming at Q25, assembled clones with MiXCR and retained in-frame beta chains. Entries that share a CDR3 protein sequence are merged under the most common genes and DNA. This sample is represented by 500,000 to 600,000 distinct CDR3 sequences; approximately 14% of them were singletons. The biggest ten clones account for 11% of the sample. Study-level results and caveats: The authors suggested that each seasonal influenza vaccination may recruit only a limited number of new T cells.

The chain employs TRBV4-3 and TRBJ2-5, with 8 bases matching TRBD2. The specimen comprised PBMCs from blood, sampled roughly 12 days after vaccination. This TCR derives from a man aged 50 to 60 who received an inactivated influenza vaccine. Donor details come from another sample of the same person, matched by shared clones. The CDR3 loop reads CASSQSAGGWETQYF. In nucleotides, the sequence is TGCGCCAGCAGCCAATCGGCGGGAGGATGGGAGACCCAGTACTTC.